This TCR beta chain came from a study of blood T cell repertoires in COVID-19. Study as a whole: The analysed material was cDNA or gDNA that came from T cells, B-cell-depleted T cells, or PBMCs.

The length of the CDR3 is 14 residues. Germline V gene data show CDR1 as SNHLY and CDR2 as FYNNEI. Trimming at V came to 7 bases and at J to 4 bases, leaving 5 bases not matched to a gene. Cohorts were determined from participant-reported clinical history. A COVID-19 case had been met by exposed participants during the 2 weeks before study entry. Per the original methods: Estimation of nucleated cell counts relied on the amplification of reference gene primers. Clones were read by immunoSEQ multiplex PCR, and TCRdb kept only the in-frame ones, dropping some. V and J calls and clone size come straight from that table; D and trimming were deduced from the DNA. This sample has approximately 300,000 clones; around 84% occur once, and the top ten carry around 1.9%.

Sequencing input: PBMCs or T cells enriched from blood (not recorded which). This TCR was sampled from a woman aged 25 to 45 who had been exposed to COVID-19. The rearrangement links TRBV2 to TRBJ2-7, with 12 bases matching TRBD1. CDR3 bases: TGTGCCAGCAATCGGGACAGGGGGCTATACGAGCAGTACTTC. Translating it yields CASNRDRGLYEQYF.